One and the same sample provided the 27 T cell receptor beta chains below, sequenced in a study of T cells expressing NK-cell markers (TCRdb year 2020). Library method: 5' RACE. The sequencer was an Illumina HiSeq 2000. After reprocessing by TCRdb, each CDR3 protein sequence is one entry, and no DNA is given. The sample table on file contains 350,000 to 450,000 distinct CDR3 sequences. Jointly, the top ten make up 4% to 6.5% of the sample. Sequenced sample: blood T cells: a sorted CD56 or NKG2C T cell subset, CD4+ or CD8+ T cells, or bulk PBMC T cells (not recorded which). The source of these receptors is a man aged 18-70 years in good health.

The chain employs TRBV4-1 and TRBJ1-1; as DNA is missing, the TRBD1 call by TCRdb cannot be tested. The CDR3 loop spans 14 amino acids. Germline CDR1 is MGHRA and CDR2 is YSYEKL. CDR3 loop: CASSQSIGGGAAFF.

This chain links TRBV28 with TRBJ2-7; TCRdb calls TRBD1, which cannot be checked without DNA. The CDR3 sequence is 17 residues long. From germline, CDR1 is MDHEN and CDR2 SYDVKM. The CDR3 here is CASRAVRAGTGLYEQYF.

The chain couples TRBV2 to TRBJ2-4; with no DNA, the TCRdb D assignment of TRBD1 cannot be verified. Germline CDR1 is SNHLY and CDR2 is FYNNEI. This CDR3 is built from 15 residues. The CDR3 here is CASSGYRVGKNIQYF.

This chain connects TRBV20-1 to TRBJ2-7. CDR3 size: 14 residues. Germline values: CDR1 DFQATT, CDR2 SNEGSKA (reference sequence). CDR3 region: CSASSTFTVNEQYF.

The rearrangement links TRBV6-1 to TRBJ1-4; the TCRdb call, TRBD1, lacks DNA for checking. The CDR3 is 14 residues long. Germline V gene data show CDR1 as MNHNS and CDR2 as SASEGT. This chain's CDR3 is CASNRRTENEKLFF.

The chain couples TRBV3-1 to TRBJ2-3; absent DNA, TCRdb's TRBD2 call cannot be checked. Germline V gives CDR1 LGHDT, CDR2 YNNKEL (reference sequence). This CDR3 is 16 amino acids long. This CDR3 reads CASSRLAGEWGSTQYF.

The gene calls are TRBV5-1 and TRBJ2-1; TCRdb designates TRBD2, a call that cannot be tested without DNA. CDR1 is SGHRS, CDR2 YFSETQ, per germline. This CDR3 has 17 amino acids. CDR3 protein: CASSSAVGGGLYNEQFF.

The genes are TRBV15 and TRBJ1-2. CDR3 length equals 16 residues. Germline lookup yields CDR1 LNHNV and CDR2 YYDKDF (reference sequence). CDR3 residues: CATSRGFALRGYGYTF.

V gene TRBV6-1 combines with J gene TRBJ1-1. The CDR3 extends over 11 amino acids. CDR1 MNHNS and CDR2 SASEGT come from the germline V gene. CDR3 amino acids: CASSEFSEAFF.

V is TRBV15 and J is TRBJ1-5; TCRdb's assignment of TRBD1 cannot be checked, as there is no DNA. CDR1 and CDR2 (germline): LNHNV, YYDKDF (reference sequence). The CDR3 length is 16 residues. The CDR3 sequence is CATSRAGTESNQPQHF.

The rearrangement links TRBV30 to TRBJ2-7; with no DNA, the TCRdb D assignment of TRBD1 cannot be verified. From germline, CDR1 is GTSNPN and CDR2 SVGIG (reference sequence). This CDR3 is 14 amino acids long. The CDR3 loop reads CAWSFGGGRNEQYF.

This chain's CDR3 is CSAISPEGARGEQYF. The gene calls are TRBV20-1 and TRBJ2-7; TCRdb selects TRBD1, and the lack of DNA leaves this call unchecked. CDR1 is DFQATT, CDR2 SNEGSKA, per germline (reference sequence). This CDR3 spans 15 amino acids.

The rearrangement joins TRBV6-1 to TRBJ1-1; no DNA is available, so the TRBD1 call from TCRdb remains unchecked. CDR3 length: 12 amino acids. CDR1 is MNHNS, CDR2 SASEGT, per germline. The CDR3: CASTNRGAEAFF.

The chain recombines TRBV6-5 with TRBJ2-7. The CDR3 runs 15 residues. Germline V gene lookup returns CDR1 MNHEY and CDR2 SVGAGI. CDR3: CASRVPRAGIYEQYF.

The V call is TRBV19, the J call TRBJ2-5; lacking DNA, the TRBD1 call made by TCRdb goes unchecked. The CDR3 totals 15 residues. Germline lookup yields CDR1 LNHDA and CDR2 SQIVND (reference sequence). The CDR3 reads CARGRDRGYQETQYF.

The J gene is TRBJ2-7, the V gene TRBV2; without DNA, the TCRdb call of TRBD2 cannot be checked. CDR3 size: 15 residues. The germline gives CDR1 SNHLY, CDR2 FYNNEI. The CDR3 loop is CASRETSGGPYEQYF.

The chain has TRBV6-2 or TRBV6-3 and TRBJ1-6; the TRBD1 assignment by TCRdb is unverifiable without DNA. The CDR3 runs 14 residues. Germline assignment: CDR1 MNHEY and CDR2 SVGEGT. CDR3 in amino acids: CASNDRGAYSPLHF.

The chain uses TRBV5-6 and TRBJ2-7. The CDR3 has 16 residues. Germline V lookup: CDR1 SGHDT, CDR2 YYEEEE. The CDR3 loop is CASSLPDDWTPYEQYF.

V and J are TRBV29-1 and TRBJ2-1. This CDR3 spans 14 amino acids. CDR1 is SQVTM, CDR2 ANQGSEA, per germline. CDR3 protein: CSVERVTSYNEQFF.

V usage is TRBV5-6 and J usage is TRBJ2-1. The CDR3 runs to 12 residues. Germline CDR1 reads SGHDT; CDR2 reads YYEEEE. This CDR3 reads CASSFNGDEQFF. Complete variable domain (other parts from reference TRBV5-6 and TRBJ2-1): DAGVTQSPTHLIKTRGQQVTLRCSPKSGHDTVSWYQQALGQGPQFIFQYYEEEERQRGNFPDRFSGHQFPNYSSELNVNALLLGDSALYLCASSFNGDEQFFGPGTRLTVL.

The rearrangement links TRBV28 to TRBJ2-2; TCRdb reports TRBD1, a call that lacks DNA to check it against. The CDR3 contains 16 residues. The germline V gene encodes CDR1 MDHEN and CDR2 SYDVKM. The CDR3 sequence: CASSLYGTANTGELFF.

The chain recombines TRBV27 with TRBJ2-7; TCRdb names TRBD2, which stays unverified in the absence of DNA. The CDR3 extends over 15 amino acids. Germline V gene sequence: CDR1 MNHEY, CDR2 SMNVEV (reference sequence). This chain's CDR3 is CASRPAGTSAHEQYF.

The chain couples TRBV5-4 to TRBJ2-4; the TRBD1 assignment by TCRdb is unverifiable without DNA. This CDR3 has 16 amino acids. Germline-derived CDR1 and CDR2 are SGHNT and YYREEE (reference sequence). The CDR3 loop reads CASSLDSSLQAGDQYF.

CDR3 amino acids: CASSLGLGQAALSNTGELFF. The chain recombines TRBV11-1 with TRBJ2-2; TCRdb's D call, TRBD1, is unchecked because there is no DNA. CDR1 is SGHAT and CDR2 is FQDESV in the germline V gene (reference sequence). This CDR3 contains 20 residues.

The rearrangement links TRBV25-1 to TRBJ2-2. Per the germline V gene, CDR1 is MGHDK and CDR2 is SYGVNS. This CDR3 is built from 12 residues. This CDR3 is CASSGNTGELFF.

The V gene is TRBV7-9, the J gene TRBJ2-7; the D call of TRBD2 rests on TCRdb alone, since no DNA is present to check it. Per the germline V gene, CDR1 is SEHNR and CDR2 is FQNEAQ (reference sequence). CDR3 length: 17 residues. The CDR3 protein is CASSLVREGYLAYEQYF.

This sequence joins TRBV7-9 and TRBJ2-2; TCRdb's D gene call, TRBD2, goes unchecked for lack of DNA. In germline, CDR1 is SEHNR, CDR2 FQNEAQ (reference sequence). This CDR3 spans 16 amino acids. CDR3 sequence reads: CATNEPGLAGTGELFF.